The 5 T cell receptor beta chains below were found in one sample sequenced in a study of cytomegalovirus exposure and HLA in healthy donors. PCR involved 60 Vbeta and 13 Jbeta primers. Generated by immunoSEQ multiplex PCR, the TCRdb table keeps only in-frame clones and is missing some. This table has roughly 100,000 clones, 60% to 75% appearing once. Sequencing was carried out using PBMCs. These receptors were obtained from a man aged 40-49 years in good health and CMV-seropositive.

The chain has TRBV9 and TRBJ2-1, with 8 nucleotides matching TRBD2. The CDR3 totals 15 residues. The V segment lost 0 bases and the J segment 8 bases; nucleotides outside the gene matches: 7. CDR1 SGDLS and CDR2 YYNGEE come from the germline V gene. The CDR3 is CASSVEVAGSDEQFF. In DNA form, the CDR3 reads TGTGCCAGCAGCGTAGAGGTAGCGGGATCTGATGAGCAGTTCTTC.

The V and J genes are TRBV4-2 and TRBJ2-1; TRBD1 aligns across 10 bases. CDR1 LGHNA and CDR2 YNFKEQ come from the germline V gene. V gave up 2 bases and J gave up 5 bases; unmatched junction bases: 6. CDR3 size: 16 residues. The chain's CDR3 is CASSQPRGTGDNEQFF. The CDR3 coding sequence is TGTGCCAGCAGCCAACCTCGTGGGACAGGGGACAATGAGCAGTTCTTC.

DNA for the CDR3: TGCAGCGTTGAAGACACGGGAAGTGGCTACACCTTC. Translation gives CSVEDTGSGYTF. This rearrangement joins TRBV29-1 to TRBJ1-2, with unresolved D. Germline CDR1 and CDR2: SQVTM and ANQGSEA. This CDR3 spans 12 amino acids. Trimming stripped 0 bases from V and 7 bases from J, with 9 bases between.

This clone was counted between two and nine times. This chain joins TRBV7-6 and TRBJ2-3, with 13 positions matching TRBD2. V gave up 5 bases and J gave up 4 bases; unmatched junction bases: 3. Germline loops: CDR1 SGHVS, CDR2 FNYEAQ. The CDR3 loop spans 15 amino acids. CDR3 DNA sequence: TGTGCCAGCAGCGGGACTAGCGGGATTGCAGATACGCAGTATTTT. Translation gives CASSGTSGIADTQYF.

This chain joins TRBV6-1 and TRBJ2-3; D gene ambiguous. There are 13 residues in the CDR3. The ends were cut back, 7 bases at V and 4 bases at J, with 12 bases in the middle. Germline-derived CDR1 and CDR2 are MNHNS and SASEGT. CDR3 sequence reads: CASKRSESDTQYF. The CDR3 bases are TGTGCCAGCAAGAGAAGCGAGTCAGATACGCAGTATTTT.